The 32 T cell receptor beta chains given below trace back to one sample, sequenced in a study of shared clonotypes between healthy human individuals. The table came from immunoSEQ multiplex PCR; TCRdb's copy has only in-frame clones and leaves some out. This table has 2 million to 2.5 million clones, approximately 95% appearing once. Input material: naive CD4+ T cells from PBMCs. Subset here: CD45RA+ positively selected. All receptors derive from a man aged 18-30 years in good health. Some clones in this sample may be carry-over from other donors' samples.

The chain recombines TRBV6-1 with TRBJ1-2; the D is unclear. This CDR3 contains 13 residues. The germline V gene has CDR1 MNHNS and CDR2 SASEGT. V shed 4 bases and J shed 5 bases, with 11 bases lying between them. CDR3 region: CASSARTFYGYTF. The DNA for the CDR3 is TGTGCCAGCAGTGCCCGGACGTTTTATGGCTACACCTTC.

The V call is TRBV25-1, the J call TRBJ2-5; 9 nucleotides agree with TRBD1. After removal of 6 bases from V and 3 bases from J, the junction contained 8 bases not matched to a gene. CDR3 size: 15 residues. Germline V CDR1 and CDR2: MGHDK, SYGVNS. CDR3 residues: CASRPIGTGKETQYF. In nucleotides, the CDR3 is TGTGCCAGCAGACCCATCGGGACAGGGAAAGAGACCCAGTACTTC.

The V call is TRBV6-5, the J call TRBJ2-2; possible D gene TRBD1, 6 bases. CDR1 MNHEY and CDR2 SVGAGI come from the germline V gene. The CDR3 length is 14 residues. Trimming cost V 10 bases and J 1 base, with 13 bases left between them. The CDR3 bases are TGTGCCATCCGTCCGGGACAGAACACCGGGGAGCTGTTTTTT. This encodes CAIRPGQNTGELFF.

The V gene is TRBV10-3, the J gene TRBJ2-1; no definite D call. V was trimmed by 4 bases and J by 0 bases, leaving 13 bases between them. The CDR3 loop spans 16 amino acids. The germline CDR1 and CDR2 sequences are ENHRY and SYGVKD. The CDR3 nucleotides read TGTGCCATCAGTGGTGAGTCAGTGGGCTCCTACAATGAGCAGTTCTTC. It is translated as CAISGESVGSYNEQFF.

This chain links TRBV28 with TRBJ1-1; D gene uncertain. The germline gives CDR1 MDHEN, CDR2 SYDVKM. CDR3 length equals 13 residues. Trimming cost V 8 bases and J 6 bases, with 16 bases left between them. CDR3 residues: CASGEGWVAEAFF. The CDR3, as DNA: TGTGCCAGCGGAGAAGGGTGGGTCGCTGAAGCTTTCTTT.

V gene TRBV5-1 combines with J gene TRBJ2-4; 13 bases line up with TRBD2. This CDR3 spans 15 amino acids. The germline V gene has CDR1 SGHRS and CDR2 YFSETQ. V lost 4 bases, J lost 5 bases, and 3 bases stayed unmatched. CDR3 bases: TGCGCCAGCAGCCGGACTAGCGGGAGTGAAAACATTCAGTACTTC. Translating gives CASSRTSGSENIQYF.

The CDR3 bases are TGTGCCAGCAGTCCAGATGGAAACACCATATATTTT. Protein: CASSPDGNTIYF. This chain joins TRBV28 and TRBJ1-3, with D unclear. The CDR3 extends over 12 amino acids. Trimming shortened V by 5 bases and J by 3 bases, and 5 bases separated the two germline ends. CDR1 and CDR2 (germline): MDHEN, SYDVKM.

In DNA, the CDR3 is TGCGCCAGCAGCTCACATTGGGGGGTCGCAGCCTACGAGCAGTACTTC. It codes for CASSSHWGVAAYEQYF. The chain has TRBV5-1 and TRBJ2-7; tentatively, D is TRBD2 (6 bases). This CDR3 contains 16 residues. CDR1 is SGHRS, CDR2 YFSETQ, per germline. Trimming left V 3 bases short and J 2 bases short, with 18 bases between.

The rearrangement uses TRBV28 and TRBJ2-5; no reliable D call. Germline lookup yields CDR1 MDHEN and CDR2 SYDVKM. The CDR3 is 12 residues long. With 6 bases removed from V and 5 bases from J, the gap between germline ends came to 10 bases. The chain's CDR3 is CASRAAPETQYF. The CDR3 coding sequence is TGTGCCAGCAGGGCCGCTCCGGAGACCCAGTACTTC. Supplemented by reference TRBV28 and TRBJ2-5, the full variable domain reads DVKVTQSSRYLVKRTGEKVFLECVQDMDHENMFWYRQDPGLGLRLIYFSYDVKMKEKGDIPEGYSVSREKKERFSLILESASTNQTSMYLCASRAAPETQYFGPGTRLLVL.

This clone was seen a handful of times. The V call is TRBV28, the J call TRBJ1-5; D is unresolved. The CDR3 sequence is 14 residues long. Germline-derived CDR1 and CDR2 are MDHEN and SYDVKM. Trimming stripped 8 bases from V and 0 bases from J, with 11 bases between. Written as DNA, the CDR3 is TGTGCCAGCTTCAAGCGATATAGCAATCAGCCCCAGCATTTT. Protein product: CASFKRYSNQPQHF.

This clone has a single count. The chain recombines TRBV18 with TRBJ1-2, with TRBD1 matching over 9 bases. CDR3 size: 16 residues. V was pared by 4 bases and J by 1 base, with 7 bases of the junction left unmatched. Germline CDR1 KGHSH, CDR2 LQKENI. In DNA form, the CDR3 reads TGTGCCAGCTCACAGGGACAGGGCAACCTTAACTATGGCTACACCTTC. Protein sequence: CASSQGQGNLNYGYTF.

The chain has TRBV25-1 and TRBJ1-4; 8 positions agree with TRBD1. Germline V gene lookup returns CDR1 MGHDK and CDR2 SYGVNS. This CDR3 has 17 amino acids. V lost 3 bases, J lost 8 bases, and 14 bases stayed unmatched. The DNA for the CDR3 is TGTGCCAGCAGTGATAAATTTGTTACAGGGGGAGGCGAAAAACTGTTTTTT. This sequence encodes CASSDKFVTGGGEKLFF.

This chain uses TRBV6-5 with TRBJ1-2, with D possibly matching TRBD1 (6 bases). Trimming removed 10 bases from V and 8 bases from J, with 23 bases in between. CDR3 size: 14 residues. From germline, CDR1 is MNHEY and CDR2 SVGAGI. In DNA, the CDR3 is TGTGCCACTCAGCCCCAAGCAGGGGTGGGCGGCTACACCTTC. Protein product: CATQPQAGVGGYTF.

The chain employs TRBV28 and TRBJ1-5; no firm D call. CDR1 MDHEN and CDR2 SYDVKM come from the germline V gene. The CDR3 is 12 residues long. V lost 6 bases to trimming and J lost 7 bases, with 10 bases between them. CDR3 sequence: CASRDPGQPQHF. In DNA form, the CDR3 reads TGTGCCAGCAGGGATCCGGGGCAGCCCCAGCATTTT.

The chain joins TRBV4-2 to TRBJ2-7; 8 bases fit TRBD2. Trimming took 4 bases from V and 2 from J; bases not matched to a gene: 7. The germline CDR1 and CDR2 sequences are LGHNA and YNFKEQ. This CDR3 contains 15 residues. CDR3 protein: CASSPGTRQPYEQYF. The CDR3, as DNA: TGTGCCAGCAGCCCGGGGACTAGGCAGCCCTACGAGCAGTACTTC.

V is TRBV28 and J is TRBJ2-1, with 7 bases matching TRBD2. CDR3 length equals 15 residues. Unmatched junction bases numbered 13, after V lost 8 bases and J lost 6 bases. CDR1 is MDHEN and CDR2 is SYDVKM in the germline V gene. The chain's CDR3 is CASGGGRTPPNEQFF. The CDR3 nucleotides are TGTGCCAGCGGGGGGGGAAGGACTCCTCCCAATGAGCAGTTCTTC.

The rearrangement links TRBV18 to TRBJ2-1; 8 nucleotides align to TRBD2. This CDR3 has 15 residues. Germline V gene sequence: CDR1 KGHSH, CDR2 LQKENI. With V trimmed by 5 bases and J by 0 bases, 3 bases remained unmatched. CDR3 sequence reads: CASSKSGSSYNEQFF. The CDR3 nucleotides read TGTGCCAGCTCAAAAAGCGGGAGCTCCTACAATGAGCAGTTCTTC.

This chain links TRBV10-3 with TRBJ1-1, with no clear D. The CDR3 totals 13 residues. With 0 bases removed from V and 8 bases from J, the gap between germline ends came to 10 bases. CDR1 ENHRY and CDR2 SYGVKD come from the germline V gene. The CDR3 here is CAISESQAVEAFF. The CDR3 nucleotides are TGTGCCATCAGTGAGTCGCAGGCCGTAGAAGCTTTCTTT.

The rearrangement joins TRBV7-8 to TRBJ2-5; D call uncertain. There are 13 residues in the CDR3. CDR1 is SGHVS, CDR2 FQNEAQ, per germline. The V gene lost 3 bases and the J gene lost 5 bases, with 10 bases spanning the gap. CDR3 sequence (DNA): TGTGCCAGCAGCTTTCTCCCGAGGGAGACCCAGTACTTC. It specifies CASSFLPRETQYF. Variable domain in full (rest from reference TRBV7-8 and TRBJ2-5): GAGVSQSPRYKVAKRGQDVALRCDPISGHVSLFWYQQALGQGPEFLTYFQNEAQLDKSGLPSDRFFAERPEGSVSTLKIQRTQQEDSAVYLCASSFLPRETQYFGPGTRLLVL.

For this clone: Other DNA variants within this sample encode the same CDR3. The chain links TRBV18 to TRBJ1-3; D might be TRBD1 (5 bases). V lost 3 bases, J lost 0 bases, and 9 bases lay in between. CDR3 length equals 15 residues. Germline assignment: CDR1 KGHSH and CDR2 LQKENI. The CDR3 region has the DNA TGTGCCAGCTCACCTCAGGGTATCTCTGGAAACACCATATATTTT. Its translation: CASSPQGISGNTIYF. Drawing the rest from reference TRBV18 and TRBJ1-3, the complete variable domain is NAGVMQNPRHLVRRRGQEARLRCSPMKGHSHVYWYRQLPEEGLKFMVYLQKENIIDESGMPKERFSAEFPKEGPSILRIQQVVRGDSAAYFCASSPQGISGNTIYFGEGSWLTVV.

In nucleotides, the CDR3 is TGTGCCAGCAGCTCAGGACAGGCGAATTGGTACAGGGGAGAGACCCAGTACTTC. This sequence encodes CASSSGQANWYRGETQYF. This sequence joins TRBV7-2 and TRBJ2-5, with TRBD1 matching 7 bases. V shed 4 bases, J shed 4 bases, and the junction held 18 bases outside the gene matches. The length of the CDR3 is 18 residues. Germline-derived CDR1 and CDR2 are SGHTA and FQGNSA.

In this sample, this clone turned up a few times. This chain connects TRBV6-1 to TRBJ2-1; the D is unclear. Trimming left V 3 bases short and J 6 bases short, with 6 bases between. CDR1 is MNHNS and CDR2 is SASEGT in the germline V gene. The CDR3 length is 12 residues. The CDR3 sequence: CASSDTVNEQFF. The CDR3 DNA sequence: TGTGCCAGCAGTGATACGGTCAATGAGCAGTTCTTC.

This clone came up once. The chain combines TRBV28 with TRBJ2-3, with 10 bases aligning to TRBD2. J was trimmed by 2 bases and V by 6 bases; bases with no gene match: 8. This CDR3 contains 16 residues. CDR1 and CDR2 (germline): MDHEN, SYDVKM. Here the CDR3 reads CASRSTSGRSTDTQYF. The CDR3 DNA reads TGTGCCAGCAGATCGACTAGCGGGCGATCCACAGATACGCAGTATTTT.

The rearrangement joins TRBV13 to TRBJ2-7; 9 positions match TRBD2. In germline, CDR1 is PRHDT, CDR2 FYEKMQ (reference sequence). Trimming at V came to 0 bases and at J to 3 bases, leaving 12 bases not matched to a gene. This CDR3 contains 18 residues. The chain's CDR3 is CASSLGSDWLAGNYEQYF. CDR3 DNA sequence: TGTGCCAGCAGCTTAGGCTCCGATTGGCTAGCGGGAAACTACGAGCAGTACTTC.

In its sample, this clone was seen once. This rearrangement joins TRBV10-3 to TRBJ1-2; tentatively, D is TRBD1 (6 bases). The ends were cut back, 4 bases at V and 0 bases at J, with 9 bases in the middle. The CDR3 is 14 residues long. The V gene's germline CDR1 is ENHRY and CDR2 SYGVKD. CDR3 sequence: CAISGTVPNYGYTF. CDR3 sequence (DNA): TGTGCCATCAGTGGGACAGTTCCTAACTATGGCTACACCTTC.

The chain recombines TRBV7-2 with TRBJ1-2; the match to TRBD1 covers 9 bases. J lost 7 bases, V lost 5 bases, and 17 bases had no gene match. This CDR3 is built from 17 residues. In germline, CDR1 is SGHTA, CDR2 FQGNSA. CDR3 in DNA: TGTGCCAGCAGCCCACGGACAGGGGTAGGGTCCGGGGCTGGCTACACCTTC. Protein sequence: CASSPRTGVGSGAGYTF.

V is TRBV10-1 and J is TRBJ2-7; no clear D. Germline loops: CDR1 WNHNN, CDR2 SYGVQD (reference sequence). This CDR3 is built from 16 residues. V was pared by 0 bases and J by 2 bases, with 14 bases between. In DNA, the CDR3 is TGCGCCAGCAGTGAGTCCCGTTGGCCGTCGCCCTACGAGCAGTACTTC. Translating it yields CASSESRWPSPYEQYF.

Of note for this clone: The sample contains more than one DNA sequence encoding this CDR3. CDR3: CASSSNNEQFF. As DNA, the CDR3 is TGTGCCAGCAGCAGTAACAATGAGCAGTTCTTC. The chain has TRBV5-4 and TRBJ2-1; D unclear. Germline lookup yields CDR1 SGHNT and CDR2 YYREEE (reference sequence). The CDR3 loop spans 11 amino acids. Deletions cut 4 bases from V and 5 bases from J, with 4 bases between.

The CDR3 DNA reads TGTGCCAGTAGTAAGCATGGCCTAGAGGGCAATCAGCCCCAGCATTTT. This encodes CASSKHGLEGNQPQHF. The chain joins TRBV19 to TRBJ1-5; D not resolved. This CDR3 contains 16 residues. The germline V and J ends were trimmed by 4 bases and 2 bases, with 15 bases remaining between them. Looked up from germline, CDR1 is LNHDA and CDR2 is SQIVND (reference sequence).

The chain uses TRBV29-1 and TRBJ2-7; 7 bases line up with TRBD1. The CDR3 is made up of 14 amino acids. J gave up 4 bases and V 1 base, and 7 bases lay outside the gene matches. CDR1 and CDR2 (germline): SQVTM, ANQGSEA. CDR3: CSVEGSGGRYEQYF. In nucleotides, the CDR3 is TGCAGCGTTGAAGGGTCAGGGGGACGGTACGAGCAGTACTTC.

This chain joins TRBV15 and TRBJ1-2; 7 bases are a match to TRBD1. The CDR3 sequence is 17 residues long. J lost 5 bases, V lost 1 base, and 13 bases had no gene match. Germline lookup yields CDR1 LNHNV and CDR2 YYDKDF (reference sequence). In DNA, the CDR3 is TGTGCCACCAGCAGAGGGGCCTCAAGGGGGCTAGTATATGGCTACACCTTC. Translated: CATSRGASRGLVYGYTF.

The gene calls are TRBV6-1 and TRBJ2-7, with 9 positions matching TRBD1. Germline V lookup: CDR1 MNHNS, CDR2 SASEGT. CDR3 length equals 15 residues. Trimming took 6 bases from V and 2 from J; bases not matched to a gene: 8. CDR3 in amino acids: CASRSPGQGPYEQYF. The CDR3 DNA reads TGTGCCAGCAGAAGTCCGGGACAGGGTCCCTACGAGCAGTACTTC.